This T cell receptor (beta chain) derives from a study of shared clonotypes between healthy human individuals. Findings and caveats of the study: Generally, naive subsets (rather than memory subsets) showed larger estimated richness.

The V gene's germline CDR1 is SGHTA and CDR2 FQGNSA. Trimming took 2 bases from V and 5 from J; bases not matched to a gene: 5. The CDR3 runs 14 residues. At a deep level, the assay was run. Profiling relied on immunoSEQ multiplex PCR, and the TCRdb table lists in-frame clones only, not all of them. This table holds some 1,100,000 clones, 75% to 85% found once. Donors comprised only Caucasian adults living in Nashville, Tennessee. The authors divided CD4+ cells into CD45RA+ naive and CD45RA-negative memory subsets. As regards this clone: Antigen specificity is unknown.

Sequencing input: memory CD4+ T cells from PBMCs. Regarding subset: CD45RA-negative fraction. The TCR sequence derives from a man younger than 35 in good health. Some clones in this sample may be carry-over from other donors' samples. This chain joins TRBV7-2 and TRBJ2-7, with 8 bases lining up with TRBD1. CDR3 region: CASSLYQGAHEQYF. For the CDR3, the DNA is TGTGCCAGCAGCTTATACCAGGGGGCCCACGAGCAGTACTTC.